These T cell receptor beta chains were read from a single sample in a study of blood T cells in healthy people across ages. Each CDR3 protein gets one entry after TCRdb re-called the 5' RACE reads with MiXCR. The profile shows 850,000 to 1,000,000 distinct CDR3 sequences, just over 50% of them singletons. The sequenced sample consisted of blood. Every receptor here comes from a woman between 55 and 75 years old in good health. Each CDR3 is given with its conserved first and last residue. D genes are given only for firm matches. Only part of the rows carry a size: once, few, many, or a class if the clone is expanded.

j_call: TRBJ2-7
d_call: TRBD1
cdr3_length: 14
clone_size: few
v_call: TRBV29-1
cdr3_nt: TGCAGCGTTGCACCGGGACAGGGCAGACACGAGCAGTACTTC
cdr3_aa: CSVAPGQGRHEQYF

j_call: TRBJ2-5
d_call: .
cdr3_length: 13
clone_size: few
v_call: TRBV20-1
cdr3_nt: TGCAGTGCTAGACCCGGGATGGAGGAGACCCAGTACTTC
cdr3_aa: CSARPGMEETQYF

j_call: TRBJ2-3
d_call: TRBD2
cdr3_length: 17
clone_size: .
v_call: TRBV20-1
cdr3_nt: TGCAGTGCTGGGGGACTAGCGGGAGTGTTTAGCACAGATACGCAGTATTTT
cdr3_aa: CSAGGLAGVFSTDTQYF

j_call: TRBJ2-1
d_call: TRBD1
cdr3_length: 15
clone_size: .
v_call: TRBV20-1
cdr3_nt: TGCAGTGCTAGAGACCCCAGGGGGCAGTCCTACGAGCAGAACTTC
cdr3_aa: CSARDPRGQSYEQNF

j_call: TRBJ1-4
d_call: .
cdr3_length: 14
clone_size: .
v_call: TRBV27
cdr3_nt: TGTGCCAGAGCCCCAAGGCATTTGAATGAAAAACTGTTTTTT
cdr3_aa: CARAPRHLNEKLFF

j_call: TRBJ2-1
d_call: .
cdr3_length: 19
clone_size: .
v_call: TRBV7-3
cdr3_nt: TGTGCCAGCAGCCCCTTGGGCTACCCGCCGGAGGGTTCCTACAATGAGCAGTTCTTC
cdr3_aa: CASSPLGYPPEGSYNEQFF

j_call: TRBJ2-3
d_call: TRBD2
cdr3_length: 16
clone_size: .
v_call: TRBV9
cdr3_nt: TGTGCCAGCAGCGTATACAGCGGGAGTAGCACAGATACGCAGTATTTT
cdr3_aa: CASSVYSGSSTDTQYF

j_call: TRBJ2-5
d_call: .
cdr3_length: 17
clone_size: few
v_call: TRBV21-1
cdr3_nt: TGTGCCAGCAGCAAAGTGAAGGGGACGGGACAGGGTAAAGAGCAGTACTTC
cdr3_aa: CASSKVKGTGQGKEQYF

j_call: TRBJ2-5
d_call: .
cdr3_length: 12
clone_size: many
v_call: TRBV7-9
cdr3_nt: TGTGCCAGCAGCTTAGCTCCAGAAACCCAGTACTTC
cdr3_aa: CASSLAPETQYF

j_call: TRBJ2-4
d_call: TRBD1
cdr3_length: 13
clone_size: .
v_call: TRBV20-1
cdr3_nt: TGCAGTGCTAGCCACAGGGGCAAAAACATTCAGTACTTC
cdr3_aa: CSASHRGKNIQYF

j_call: TRBJ2-7
d_call: .
cdr3_length: 15
clone_size: .
v_call: TRBV20-1
cdr3_nt: TGCAGTGCTCCCCGGAGGGTGGACATAACCTACGAGCAGTACTTC
cdr3_aa: CSAPRRVDITYEQYF

j_call: TRBJ2-1
d_call: TRBD2
cdr3_length: 17
clone_size: .
v_call: TRBV4-2
cdr3_nt: TGTGCCAGCAGCCGAAGAAAAGCTAGCGGGGCCCCCTACGAGCAGTTCTTC
cdr3_aa: CASSRRKASGAPYEQFF

j_call: TRBJ2-7
d_call: TRBD2
cdr3_length: 12
clone_size: .
v_call: TRBV20-1
cdr3_nt: TGCAGTGCACCGGGACTAGCATACGAGCAGTACTTC
cdr3_aa: CSAPGLAYEQYF

j_call: TRBJ2-2
d_call: TRBD2
cdr3_length: 16
clone_size: .
v_call: TRBV12-3/TRBV12-4
cdr3_nt: TGTGCCAGCAGTTTACTGACTAGCCCGAACACCGGGGAGCTGTTTTTT
cdr3_aa: CASSLLTSPNTGELFF

j_call: TRBJ2-5
d_call: TRBD1
cdr3_length: 15
clone_size: .
v_call: TRBV4-1
cdr3_nt: TGCGCCAGCAGCCATCCCGGACAGGCACAAGAGACCCAGTACTTC
cdr3_aa: CASSHPGQAQETQYF

j_call: TRBJ2-1
d_call: .
cdr3_length: 15
clone_size: .
v_call: TRBV27
cdr3_nt: TGTGCCAGCAGTTTAGGAGGACAGTTTTACAATGAGCAGTTCTTC
cdr3_aa: CASSLGGQFYNEQFF

j_call: TRBJ2-3
d_call: TRBD1
cdr3_length: 15
clone_size: few
v_call: TRBV4-3
cdr3_nt: TGCGCCAGCAGCCAAGCCCCGGGACAGCCAGATACGCAGTATTTT
cdr3_aa: CASSQAPGQPDTQYF

j_call: TRBJ2-1
d_call: .
cdr3_length: 13
clone_size: .
v_call: TRBV7-6
cdr3_nt: TGTGCCAGCAGTTTAGTTATCCCAGGGAGGCAGTTCTTC
cdr3_aa: CASSLVIPGRQFF

j_call: TRBJ2-5
d_call: TRBD1
cdr3_length: 14
clone_size: .
v_call: TRBV5-1
cdr3_nt: TGCGCCAGCAGCTTGGAGCCGACCGGGACAGGGCAGTACTTC
cdr3_aa: CASSLEPTGTGQYF

j_call: TRBJ2-5
d_call: TRBD2
cdr3_length: 13
clone_size: .
v_call: TRBV20-1
cdr3_nt: TGCAGTGCTAGAGCCTTCCAGCGGGGGACCCAGTACTTC
cdr3_aa: CSARAFQRGTQYF

j_call: TRBJ2-5
d_call: .
cdr3_length: 15
clone_size: .
v_call: TRBV7-2
cdr3_nt: TGTGCCAGCAGCCTAGCGGGACAGGTTCAAGAGACCCAGTACTTC
cdr3_aa: CASSLAGQVQETQYF

j_call: TRBJ2-7
d_call: .
cdr3_length: 11
clone_size: many
v_call: TRBV24-1
cdr3_nt: TGTGCCAGGATGGCTTCTTACGAGCAGTACTTC
cdr3_aa: CARMASYEQYF

j_call: TRBJ1-1
d_call: .
cdr3_length: 14
clone_size: .
v_call: TRBV7-9
cdr3_nt: TGTGCCAGCAGCCTACAAGGAGGGCGAAGTGAAGCTTTCTTT
cdr3_aa: CASSLQGGRSEAFF

j_call: TRBJ2-6
d_call: TRBD2
cdr3_length: 16
clone_size: .
v_call: TRBV28
cdr3_nt: TGTGCCAGCAAGACTAGCGGGAGTACCGGGACCAACGTCCTGACTTTC
cdr3_aa: CASKTSGSTGTNVLTF

j_call: TRBJ1-1
d_call: TRBD1
cdr3_length: 14
clone_size: .
v_call: TRBV29-1
cdr3_nt: TGCAGCGTGATACCGGGACAGGGGGCCACTGAAGCTTTCTTT
cdr3_aa: CSVIPGQGATEAFF

j_call: TRBJ2-5
d_call: .
cdr3_length: 13
clone_size: .
v_call: TRBV7-8
cdr3_nt: TGTGCCAGCAGCCCTCCGGGACCCCAAGAGCAGTACTTC
cdr3_aa: CASSPPGPQEQYF

j_call: TRBJ2-7
d_call: .
cdr3_length: 13
clone_size: .
v_call: TRBV12-3/TRBV12-4
cdr3_nt: TGTGCCAGCAGTTTTTTGGGACGGGACGAGCAGTACTTC
cdr3_aa: CASSFLGRDEQYF

j_call: TRBJ2-7
d_call: TRBD2
cdr3_length: 17
clone_size: few
v_call: TRBV7-2
cdr3_nt: TGTGCCAGCAGCTTATCGTCTAGCGGGTATCTCTCCTACGAGCAGTACTTC
cdr3_aa: CASSLSSSGYLSYEQYF

j_call: TRBJ2-1
d_call: TRBD2
cdr3_length: 16
clone_size: .
v_call: TRBV20-1
cdr3_nt: TGCAGTGCCTTCCCGCTTGATAGCGGGAGCTACAATGAGCAGTTCTTC
cdr3_aa: CSAFPLDSGSYNEQFF

j_call: TRBJ1-2
d_call: .
cdr3_length: 13
clone_size: .
v_call: TRBV30
cdr3_nt: TGTGCCTGGTGGAAATCACCGCTCGAGGGCTACACCTTC
cdr3_aa: CAWWKSPLEGYTF

j_call: TRBJ2-4
d_call: .
cdr3_length: 15
clone_size: few
v_call: TRBV3-1
cdr3_nt: TGTGCCAGCAGCCAAGTACTCAGGCCCGGGGGCATTCAGTACTTC
cdr3_aa: CASSQVLRPGGIQYF

j_call: TRBJ2-4
d_call: TRBD2
cdr3_length: 19
clone_size: .
v_call: TRBV18
cdr3_nt: TGTGCCAGCTCATACATAGGACTAGCGGGAGGAGGCGCCAAAAACATTCAGTACTTC
cdr3_aa: CASSYIGLAGGGAKNIQYF

j_call: TRBJ2-7
d_call: TRBD1
cdr3_length: 14
clone_size: .
v_call: TRBV28
cdr3_nt: TGTGCCAGCAGTCAAGACAGGGTAAACTACGAGCAGTACTTC
cdr3_aa: CASSQDRVNYEQYF

j_call: TRBJ2-3
d_call: .
cdr3_length: 17
clone_size: once
v_call: TRBV7-8
cdr3_nt: TGTGCCAGCAGAGAAAAGGGGGAGGGACTTATCACAGATACGCAGTATTTT
cdr3_aa: CASREKGEGLITDTQYF

j_call: TRBJ2-3
d_call: .
cdr3_length: 15
clone_size: .
v_call: TRBV7-2
cdr3_nt: TGTGCCAGCAGCCGGTTCCCCGGAAGCACAGATACGCAGTATTTT
cdr3_aa: CASSRFPGSTDTQYF

j_call: TRBJ2-6
d_call: .
cdr3_length: 19
clone_size: .
v_call: TRBV11-1
cdr3_nt: TGTGCCAGCAGCTTAGTTATTTGGCGGACAGTCTCTGGGGCCAACGTCCTGACTTTC
cdr3_aa: CASSLVIWRTVSGANVLTF

j_call: TRBJ2-4
d_call: TRBD2
cdr3_length: 17
clone_size: once
v_call: TRBV23-1
cdr3_nt: TGCGCCAGCAGTCAAATCCCACTAGCGGTAGCCAAAAACATTCAGTACTTC
cdr3_aa: CASSQIPLAVAKNIQYF

j_call: TRBJ2-1
d_call: .
cdr3_length: 15
clone_size: .
v_call: TRBV9
cdr3_nt: TGTGCCAGCAGCGTTAGAGGGGACTCCTACAATGAGCAGTTCTTC
cdr3_aa: CASSVRGDSYNEQFF

j_call: TRBJ2-5
d_call: .
cdr3_length: 15
clone_size: .
v_call: TRBV9
cdr3_nt: TGTGCCAGCAGCGTATATCCGGACAGAGAAGAGACCCAGTACTTC
cdr3_aa: CASSVYPDREETQYF

j_call: TRBJ2-7
d_call: TRBD2
cdr3_length: 13
clone_size: few
v_call: TRBV20-1
cdr3_nt: TGCAGTGCTAGGACTAGCGGGAGTTGGGAGCAGTACTTC
cdr3_aa: CSARTSGSWEQYF

j_call: TRBJ2-1
d_call: .
cdr3_length: 16
clone_size: .
v_call: TRBV28
cdr3_nt: TGTGCCAGCAGTTTATATCAGGGTGGGGCAAGGGGTGAGCAGTTCTTC
cdr3_aa: CASSLYQGGARGEQFF

j_call: TRBJ2-7
d_call: TRBD2
cdr3_length: 13
clone_size: .
v_call: TRBV29-1
cdr3_nt: TGCAGCGGTACGACTAGCGGTTCCTACGAGCAGTACTTC
cdr3_aa: CSGTTSGSYEQYF

j_call: TRBJ2-7
d_call: .
cdr3_length: 13
clone_size: .
v_call: TRBV20-1
cdr3_nt: TGCAGTGCTAATGCGGGACCCTCATACGAGCAGTACTTC
cdr3_aa: CSANAGPSYEQYF

j_call: TRBJ2-1
d_call: .
cdr3_length: 14
clone_size: few
v_call: TRBV4-3
cdr3_nt: TGCGCCAGCAGCCAAGGGGGGACACTGGATGAGCAGTTCTTC
cdr3_aa: CASSQGGTLDEQFF

j_call: TRBJ2-3
d_call: .
cdr3_length: 14
clone_size: .
v_call: TRBV6-2/TRBV6-3
cdr3_nt: TGTGCCAGCAGCCGAATGGGACCAACAGATACGCAGTATTTT
cdr3_aa: CASSRMGPTDTQYF

j_call: TRBJ2-2
d_call: TRBD2
cdr3_length: 16
clone_size: .
v_call: TRBV18
cdr3_nt: TGTGCCAGCTCACCACGGTCGGGAGGCACCACCGGGGAGCTGTTTTTT
cdr3_aa: CASSPRSGGTTGELFF

j_call: TRBJ2-1
d_call: TRBD1
cdr3_length: 12
clone_size: many
v_call: TRBV29-1
cdr3_nt: TGCAGCGTAGGGGACAGTTACAATGAGCAGTTCTTC
cdr3_aa: CSVGDSYNEQFF

j_call: TRBJ2-7
d_call: .
cdr3_length: 15
clone_size: few
v_call: TRBV27
cdr3_nt: TGTGCCAGCAGTTTAAGAGTCGGAGCCTCCTACGAGCAGTACTTC
cdr3_aa: CASSLRVGASYEQYF

j_call: TRBJ2-1
d_call: TRBD2
cdr3_length: 14
clone_size: .
v_call: TRBV5-1
cdr3_nt: TGCGCCAGCAGCCCTCAAGCGGGAGTGGATGAGCAGTTCTTC
cdr3_aa: CASSPQAGVDEQFF

j_call: TRBJ2-1
d_call: TRBD1
cdr3_length: 13
clone_size: few
v_call: TRBV5-1
cdr3_nt: TGCGCCAGCGCCTTCGGACAGGGGTCTGTGCAGTTCTTC
cdr3_aa: CASAFGQGSVQFF

j_call: TRBJ2-1
d_call: TRBD2
cdr3_length: 15
clone_size: .
v_call: TRBV20-1
cdr3_nt: TGCAGTGCTGGCCCCGGGACTAGCGGGGTCAATGAGCAGTTCTTC
cdr3_aa: CSAGPGTSGVNEQFF

j_call: TRBJ2-5
d_call: .
cdr3_length: 12
clone_size: few
v_call: TRBV29-1
cdr3_nt: TGCAGCTTGGGGGGTTATCAAGAGACCCAGTACTTC
cdr3_aa: CSLGGYQETQYF

j_call: TRBJ2-7
d_call: .
cdr3_length: 16
clone_size: .
v_call: TRBV7-2
cdr3_nt: TGTGCCAGCAGCTTAGAAGCTCCTGTGGTAACCTACGAGCAGTACTTC
cdr3_aa: CASSLEAPVVTYEQYF

j_call: TRBJ2-1
d_call: .
cdr3_length: 13
clone_size: .
v_call: TRBV29-1
cdr3_nt: TGCAGCGTGCTGCGCGCCCGGAGGAATGAGCAGTTCTTC
cdr3_aa: CSVLRARRNEQFF